The 28 T cell receptor beta chains presented below share a single source sample, sequenced in a study of neurological immune-mediated disorders. TCRdb used MiXCR to reprocess the 5' RACE reads, holding one entry per CDR3 protein. The data hold about 50,000 distinct CDR3 sequences, with over 9% observed a single time. Material: PBMCs. The receptors come from a man in his 70s with HTLV-1-associated myelopathy (HAM/TSP).

The sample holds many counts of this clonotype. V usage is TRBV5-6 and J usage is TRBJ2-1; TRBD2 is a possible D gene (5 bases). Between the trimmed V and J ends, which lost 2 bases and 7 bases, there was a span of 16 bases. Germline-derived CDR1 and CDR2 are SGHDT and YYEEEE. The CDR3 spans 15 residues. CDR3: CASSFEGSLLNEQFF. DNA for the CDR3: TGTGCCAGCAGCTTCGAGGGATCCCTTTTGAATGAGCAGTTCTTC.

This clonotype was observed many times. The germline gene is not matched at one end of the junction; a read error may be the cause. The V gene is TRBV27, the J gene TRBJ2-7; D is perhaps TRBD1 (6 bases). From germline, CDR1 is MNHEY and CDR2 SMNVEV (reference sequence). The CDR3 has 10 amino acids. CDR3 residues: CPGHHYEQYF. In DNA form, the CDR3 reads TGCCCGGGACACCACTACGAGCAGTACTTC.

Worth noting for this clonotype: A junction boundary mismatches the germline segment, possibly from a read error. The rearrangement links TRBV20-1 to TRBJ2-3, with TRBD2 as a possible D gene (6 bases). CDR3 length equals 15 residues. Germline V lookup: CDR1 DFQATT, CDR2 SNEGSKA (reference sequence). CDR3: CSARSPGLGTDTLYF. DNA for the CDR3: TGCAGTGCTAGAAGTCCGGGACTCGGCACAGATACGCTGTATTTT.

CDR3 loop: CASSNARGTGELFF. CDR3 bases: TGTGCCAGCAGCAACGCCCGGGGCACCGGGGAGCTGTTTTTT. V and J are TRBV6-1 and TRBJ2-2, with D perhaps matching TRBD2 (5 bases). The CDR3 loop spans 14 amino acids. Germline V gene data show CDR1 as MNHNS and CDR2 as SASEGT. V lost 6 bases to trimming and J lost 4 bases, with 12 bases between them.

This clonotype was seen at least ten times. The rearrangement uses TRBV6-2 or TRBV6-3 and TRBJ1-1; D not certain. V gave up 2 bases and J gave up 3 bases, with 4 bases separating them. The CDR3 is made up of 12 amino acids. Germline values: CDR1 MNHEY, CDR2 SVGEGT. The CDR3 spells CASSYGDTEAFF. Written as DNA, the CDR3 is TGTGCCAGCAGTTACGGTGACACTGAAGCTTTCTTT.

In its sample, this clonotype was seen many times. J is TRBJ2-5 and V is TRBV5-1, with no clear D. V was trimmed by 0 bases and J by 3 bases, leaving 12 bases between them. The length of the CDR3 is 15 residues. Germline values: CDR1 SGHRS, CDR2 YFSETQ. CDR3 in amino acids: CASSLERPAEETQYF. CDR3 DNA: TGCGCCAGCAGCTTGGAGCGACCCGCTGAAGAGACCCAGTACTTC.

This clonotype came up many times. The junction and the germline gene differ at one end; a read error may be behind it. This rearrangement joins TRBV18 to TRBJ1-2, with 7 bases matching TRBD1. The CDR3 covers 13 residues. Germline V gives CDR1 KGHSH, CDR2 LQKENI. CDR3 sequence (DNA): TGTGCCAACTCACGAACAGGGGAAGCCGGCTACACCTTC. Translating gives CANSRTGEAGYTF.

The chain joins TRBV20-1 to TRBJ1-1; TRBD1 matches 8 bases. Unmatched junction bases numbered 5, after V lost 6 bases and J lost 11 bases. This CDR3 has 10 residues. CDR1 is DFQATT and CDR2 is SNEGSKA in the germline V gene (reference sequence). The CDR3 DNA is TGCAGTGCCCCGACAGGGGACGCTTTCTTT. This gives the protein CSAPTGDAFF.

This clonotype was seen many times. The CDR3: CASSPGTAYGYTF. The DNA of the CDR3 is TGTGCCAGCAGTCCCGGGACAGCATATGGCTACACCTTC. V usage is TRBV7-9 and J usage is TRBJ1-2; 7 nucleotides match TRBD1. The junction had 6 bases not matched to a gene; V was cut back by 6 bases and J by 5 bases. The germline CDR1 and CDR2 sequences are SEHNR and FQNEAQ (reference sequence). CDR3 length equals 13 residues. The full variable domain, rest sourced from reference TRBV7-9 and TRBJ1-2, is DTGVSQNPRHKITKRGQNVTFRCDPISEHNRLYWYRQTLGQGPEFLTYFQNEAQLEKSRLLSDRFSAERPKGSFSTLEIQRTEQGDSAMYLCASSPGTAYGYTFGSGTRLTVV.

This clonotype has ten or more counts. This chain uses TRBV20-1 with TRBJ2-1; D gene unclear. This CDR3 is built from 12 residues. The germline V gene encodes CDR1 DFQATT and CDR2 SNEGSKA (reference sequence). V lost 0 bases to trimming and J lost 9 bases, with 9 bases between them. This CDR3 reads CSAREPNGEQFF. The CDR3 region has the DNA TGCAGTGCTAGAGAGCCGAACGGTGAGCAGTTCTTC.

In this sample, this clonotype turned up a few times. The chain links TRBV6-2 or TRBV6-3 to TRBJ2-3, with TRBD2 matching 15 bases. Germline V CDR1 and CDR2: MNHEY, SVGEGT. CDR3 length equals 18 residues. With 6 bases clipped from V and 1 base from J, the junction kept 8 bases outside the gene matches. The CDR3 DNA follows: TGTGCCAGCAGAGCCGGGACTAGCGGGAGGAGACGCACAGATACGCAGTATTTT. Amino acids: CASRAGTSGRRRTDTQYF.

This clonotype was counted at least ten times. Since a much larger clone is just one base distant, this may be a read error. J is TRBJ1-2 and V is TRBV4-2; the D gene is possibly TRBD1 (5 bases). This CDR3 region has 12 residues. From germline, CDR1 is LGHNA and CDR2 YNFKEQ. V was shortened by 6 bases and J by 7 bases, with 12 bases between the two germline ends. The chain's CDR3 is CASRRTSSGYTF. The CDR3 bases are TGTGCCAGCAGGCGGACAAGTAGTGGCTACACCTTC.

In this sample, this clonotype turned up a few times. CDR3 DNA: TGTGCCAGTAAGCCCACAGGAGGTACGCAGTATTTT. It codes for CASKPTGGTQYF. This chain uses TRBV19 with TRBJ2-3, with D perhaps assigned TRBD1 or TRBD2 (5 bases each). The CDR3 covers 12 residues. Germline V gene sequence: CDR1 LNHDA, CDR2 SQIVND (reference sequence). Trimming removed 7 bases at V and 8 bases at J, with 13 bases between. Combining the CDR3 with reference TRBV19 and TRBJ2-3 gives the whole variable domain DGGITQSPKYLFRKEGQNVTLSCEQNLNHDAMYWYRQDPGQGLRLIYYSQIVNDFQKGDIAEGYSVSREKKESFPLTVTSAQKNPTAFYLCASKPTGGTQYFGPGTRLTVL.

This clonotype has ten or more counts. The gene calls are TRBV12-3 or TRBV12-4 and TRBJ1-4; D not resolved. This CDR3 is 14 amino acids long. V lost 6 bases and J 8 bases, leaving 16 bases between the germline ends. The CDR3 DNA reads TGTGCCAGCAGCTTACAAGCGAGGAACGAAAAACTGTTTTTT. This gives the protein CASSLQARNEKLFF.

The chain combines TRBV11-2 with TRBJ2-1; 8 bases are shared with TRBD2. The V and J ends lost 2 bases and 3 bases, in that order; junction bases with no gene match: 3. The CDR3 is 15 amino acids. Germline-derived CDR1 and CDR2 are SGHAT and FQNNGV. The chain's CDR3 is CASSLSGRGYNEQFF. DNA for the CDR3: TGTGCCAGCAGCTTAAGCGGGAGAGGCTACAATGAGCAGTTCTTC.

This clonotype has ten or more counts. This chain links TRBV7-2 with TRBJ2-7; 8 bases match TRBD1. Germline V gives CDR1 SGHTA, CDR2 FQGNSA. The CDR3 spans 15 residues. V trimming: 5 bases; J trimming: 3 bases; junction bases outside the gene matches: 9. CDR3 coding DNA: TGTGCCAGCAGCGGCCCCGGGACAGGCTACTACGAGCAGTACTTC. This encodes CASSGPGTGYYEQYF. The complete variable domain, with remaining parts taken from reference TRBV7-2 and TRBJ2-7, reads GAGVSQSPSNKVTEKGKDVELRCDPISGHTALYWYRQSLGQGLEFLIYFQGNSAPDKSGLPSDRFSAERTGGSVSTLTIQRTQQEDSAVYLCASSGPGTGYYEQYFGPGTRLTVT.

In this sample, this clonotype turned up many times. The chain is built from TRBV20-1 and TRBJ1-2, with 9 bases that match TRBD1. J gave up 4 bases and V 3 bases, and 3 bases lay outside the gene matches. CDR1 is DFQATT, CDR2 SNEGSKA, per germline (reference sequence). The CDR3 runs to 13 residues. CDR3 nucleotides: TGCAGTGCTAGCGGGGACAGGGTCTATGGCTACACCTTC. Translating it yields CSASGDRVYGYTF.

This clonotype was detected many times. V and J are TRBV24-1 and TRBJ1-2; 7 positions agree with TRBD1. The germline gives CDR1 KGHDR, CDR2 SFDVKD. The length of the CDR3 is 14 residues. V shed 7 bases and J 8 bases; nucleotides not matched to a gene: 12. The CDR3 is CATRRQGGEFGYTF. CDR3 sequence (DNA): TGTGCCACCAGGCGACAGGGAGGAGAGTTCGGCTACACCTTC.

This clonotype was seen ten or more times. The chain combines TRBV12-3 or TRBV12-4 with TRBJ1-1; D is unresolved. Trimming took off 3 bases at V and 1 base at J, with 3 bases between the two ends. This CDR3 region has 12 residues. In DNA form, the CDR3 reads TGTGCCAGCAGTTTCCCGAACACTGAAGCTTTCTTT. Its protein is CASSFPNTEAFF.

This clonotype was counted at least ten times. V gene TRBV3-1 combines with J gene TRBJ2-7; TRBD1 aligns across 7 bases. Trimming at V came to 1 base and at J to 3 bases, leaving 6 bases not matched to a gene. The CDR3 runs to 15 residues. Germline V CDR1 and CDR2: LGHDT, YNNKEL (reference sequence). Here the CDR3 DNA reads TGTGCCAGCAGCCAAGGGAGGACAGGCGTCTACGAGCAGTACTTC. It yields the protein CASSQGRTGVYEQYF.

In its sample, this clonotype was seen many times. V is TRBV5-6 and J is TRBJ2-4; no clear D gene. Germline V gives CDR1 SGHDT, CDR2 YYEEEE. The length of the CDR3 is 13 residues. Trimming left V 6 bases short and J 0 bases short, with 7 bases between. CDR3 loop: CASKELAKNIQYF. The CDR3 DNA reads TGTGCCAGCAAAGAGCTAGCCAAAAACATTCAGTACTTC.

This clonotype occurred many times. This sequence joins TRBV5-1 and TRBJ1-3; possibly TRBD1 for D (6 bases). The CDR3 covers 15 residues. The germline CDR1 and CDR2 sequences are SGHRS and YFSETQ. V lost 0 bases and J 6 bases, leaving 13 bases between the germline ends. The chain's CDR3 is CASSLGDTAANTIYF. The CDR3 nucleotides read TGCGCCAGCAGCTTGGGGGACACGGCGGCAAACACCATATATTTT.

In its sample, this clonotype was seen many times. The chain links TRBV7-9 to TRBJ1-1, with D maybe TRBD1 (5 bases). Germline lookup yields CDR1 SEHNR and CDR2 FQNEAQ (reference sequence). This CDR3 has 14 residues. Trimming shortened V by 2 bases and J by 1 base, and 8 bases separated the two germline ends. CDR3 in DNA: TGTGCCAGCAGCTTAACAGGAGGGAACACTGAAGCTTTCTTT. Protein: CASSLTGGNTEAFF. Together with reference TRBV7-9 and TRBJ1-1, the CDR3 gives the full variable domain: DTGVSQNPRHKITKRGQNVTFRCDPISEHNRLYWYRQTLGQGPEFLTYFQNEAQLEKSRLLSDRFSAERPKGSFSTLEIQRTEQGDSAMYLCASSLTGGNTEAFFGQGTRLTVV.

At least ten counts were recorded for this clonotype. This chain links TRBV7-3 with TRBJ2-1; the match to TRBD2 covers 11 bases. The CDR3 contains 15 residues. With V trimmed by 5 bases and J by 10 bases, 10 bases remained unmatched. Germline V gene sequence: CDR1 SGHTA, CDR2 FQGTGA. The CDR3 DNA reads as TGTGCCAGCAGCCCCTTAGCGGGAGGGCAGGGGGAGCAGTTCTTC. Residues: CASSPLAGGQGEQFF. The full variable domain, completed using reference TRBV7-3 and TRBJ2-1, is GAGVSQTPSNKVTEKGKYVELRCDPISGHTALYWYRQSLGQGPEFLIYFQGTGAADDSGLPNDRFFAVRPEGSVSTLKIQRTERGDSAVYLCASSPLAGGQGEQFFGPGTRLTVL.

This clonotype was seen ten or more times. This chain joins TRBV20-1 and TRBJ2-1; 8 bases are a match to TRBD1. V shed 6 bases and J 6 bases; nucleotides not matched to a gene: 7. CDR1 and CDR2 from the germline V gene are DFQATT and SNEGSKA (reference sequence). The CDR3 extends over 13 amino acids. The CDR3 nucleotides are TGCAGTGCGACAGGGGCGGCACTCAATGAGCAGTTCTTC. It translates to CSATGAALNEQFF.

This clonotype was seen repeatedly, ten times or more. The chain combines TRBV5-6 with TRBJ1-6; 8 bases match TRBD1. The CDR3 has 15 amino acids. Trimming cost V 4 bases and J 9 bases; bases outside gene matches: 9. Per germline, CDR1 SGHDT and CDR2 YYEEEE. The CDR3 DNA follows: TGTGCCAGCAGCCGCCAGGGACAGGCGGGTTCACCCCTCCACTTT. This sequence encodes CASSRQGQAGSPLHF.

This clonotype was detected ten times or more. The CDR3 loop is CSASSSLWREQYF. CDR3 DNA: TGCAGTGCTAGTTCCAGTTTGTGGCGAGAGCAGTACTTC. The chain employs TRBV20-1 and TRBJ2-7, with D uncertain. CDR1 is DFQATT and CDR2 is SNEGSKA in the germline V gene (reference sequence). V lost 3 bases, J lost 7 bases, and 16 bases lay in between. This CDR3 is 13 amino acids long.

This clonotype was seen at least ten times. This CDR3 is CSASLLALNEQFF. The CDR3 bases are TGCAGTGCTAGTCTACTAGCGCTCAATGAGCAGTTCTTC. The chain is built from TRBV20-1 and TRBJ2-1; 7 nucleotides agree with TRBD2. CDR1 and CDR2 (germline): DFQATT, SNEGSKA (reference sequence). After removal of 3 bases from V and 6 bases from J, the junction contained 5 bases not matched to a gene. The CDR3 spans 13 residues.